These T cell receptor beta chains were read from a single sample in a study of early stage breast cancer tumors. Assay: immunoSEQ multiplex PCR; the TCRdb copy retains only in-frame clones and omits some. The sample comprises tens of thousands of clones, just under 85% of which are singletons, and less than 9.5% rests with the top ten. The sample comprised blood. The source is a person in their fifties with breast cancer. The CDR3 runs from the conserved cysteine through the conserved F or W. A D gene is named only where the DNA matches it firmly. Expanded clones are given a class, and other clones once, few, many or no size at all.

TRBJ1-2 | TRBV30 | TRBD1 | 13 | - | CAWRPGTENGYTF | TGTGCCTGGAGACCCGGGACAGAGAATGGCTACACCTTC
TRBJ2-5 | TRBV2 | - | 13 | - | CASSEDMGQTQYF | TGTGCCAGCAGTGAAGACATGGGTCAGACCCAGTACTTC
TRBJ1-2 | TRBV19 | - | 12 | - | CASSIRGSGYTF | TGTGCCAGTAGTATCAGGGGTAGTGGCTACACCTTC
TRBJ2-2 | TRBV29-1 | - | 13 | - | CSVEDNRRGELFF | TGCAGCGTTGAAGATAACCGTAGGGGGGAGCTGTTTTTT
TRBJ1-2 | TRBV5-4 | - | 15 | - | CASSGMGRESYGYTF | TGTGCCAGCAGCGGGATGGGCAGGGAGAGCTATGGCTACACCTTC
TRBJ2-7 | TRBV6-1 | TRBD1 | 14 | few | CASLRDRYLYEQYF | TGTGCCAGCCTCCGGGACAGGTACCTCTACGAGCAGTACTTC
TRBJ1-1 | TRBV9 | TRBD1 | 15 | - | CASSGSQGAITEAFF | TGTGCCAGCAGCGGATCCCAGGGGGCCATCACTGAAGCTTTCTTT
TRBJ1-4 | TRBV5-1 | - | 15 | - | CASRSREDPNEKLFF | TGCGCCAGCAGGTCTCGAGAAGACCCTAATGAAAAACTGTTTTTT
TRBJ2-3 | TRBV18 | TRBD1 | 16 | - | CASSPPGTGRTDTQYF | TGTGCCAGCTCACCTCCCGGGACAGGGCGAACAGATACGCAGTATTTT
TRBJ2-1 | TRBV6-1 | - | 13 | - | CAGTSSFYNEQFF | TGTGCCGGGACTTCTTCTTTCTACAATGAGCAGTTCTTC
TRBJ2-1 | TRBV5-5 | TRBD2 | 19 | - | CASSLVGLAGPSSYNEQFF | TGTGCCAGCAGCTTGGTGGGACTAGCGGGTCCAAGCTCCTACAATGAGCAGTTCTTC
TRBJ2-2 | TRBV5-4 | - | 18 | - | CASSPKAGPTRNTGELFF | TGTGCCAGCAGCCCTAAAGCCGGGCCCACGAGGAACACCGGGGAGCTGTTTTTT
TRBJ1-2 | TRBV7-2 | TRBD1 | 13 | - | CASSITGDYGYTF | TGTGCCAGCAGCATAACAGGGGACTATGGCTACACCTTC
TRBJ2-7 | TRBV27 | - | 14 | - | CASSVGQGAYEQYF | TGTGCCAGCAGTGTGGGGCAGGGTGCGTACGAGCAGTACTTC
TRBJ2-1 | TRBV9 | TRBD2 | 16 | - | CASSVDPRGRDNEQFF | TGTGCCAGCAGCGTAGATCCCCGCGGGAGAGACAATGAGCAGTTCTTC
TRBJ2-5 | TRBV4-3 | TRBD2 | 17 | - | CASSQDLTSGAQETQYF | TGCGCCAGCAGCCAAGATCTAACTAGCGGGGCCCAAGAGACCCAGTACTTC
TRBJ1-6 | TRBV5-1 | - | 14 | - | CASSLGSEESPLHF | TGCGCCAGCAGCTTGGGTTCCGAGGAGTCACCCCTCCACTTT
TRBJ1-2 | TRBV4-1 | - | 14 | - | CASSQAMAGYGYTF | TGCGCCAGCAGCCAAGCAATGGCGGGCTATGGCTACACCTTC
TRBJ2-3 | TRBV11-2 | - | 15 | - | CASSLRGTSTDTQYF | TGTGCCAGCAGCTTACGTGGAACTAGCACAGATACGCAGTATTTT
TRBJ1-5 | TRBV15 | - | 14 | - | CATSRVGSNQPQHF | TGTGCCACCAGCAGAGTAGGGAGCAATCAGCCCCAGCATTTT
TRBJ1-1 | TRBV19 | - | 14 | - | CASNSRYMNTEAFF | TGTGCCAGTAACTCCAGGTACATGAACACTGAAGCTTTCTTT
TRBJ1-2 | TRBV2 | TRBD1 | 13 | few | CASSKDRDYGYTF | TGTGCCAGCAGCAAGGACAGGGACTATGGCTACACCTTC
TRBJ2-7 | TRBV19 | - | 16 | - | CASSSERQTNTYEQYF | TGTGCCAGTAGTAGCGAACGACAGACTAATACCTACGAGCAGTACTTC
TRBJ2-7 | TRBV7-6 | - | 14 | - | CASSPLAEWVEQYF | TGTGCCAGCAGCCCCTTAGCGGAGTGGGTTGAGCAGTACTTC
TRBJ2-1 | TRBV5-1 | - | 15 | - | CASSFWGDSYNEQFF | TGCGCCAGCAGCTTTTGGGGGGACTCCTACAATGAGCAGTTCTTC
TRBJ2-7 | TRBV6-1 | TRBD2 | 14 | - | CASRKREGPDEQYF | TGTGCCAGCAGGAAGCGGGAGGGCCCCGACGAGCAGTACTTC
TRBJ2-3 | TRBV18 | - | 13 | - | CASSPSRSDTQYF | TGTGCCAGCTCACCGTCAAGGTCAGATACGCAGTATTTT
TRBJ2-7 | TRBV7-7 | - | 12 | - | CASSSEGGEQYF | TGTGCCAGCAGCTCCGAGGGTGGCGAGCAGTACTTC
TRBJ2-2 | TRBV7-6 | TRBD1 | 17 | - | CASSYYRGQGPTGELFF | TGTGCCAGCAGCTACTACAGGGGGCAGGGGCCTACCGGGGAGCTGTTTTTT
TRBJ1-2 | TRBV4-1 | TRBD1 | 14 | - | CASSQGGQGAGYTF | TGCGCCAGCAGCCAAGGCGGACAGGGGGCTGGCTACACCTTC
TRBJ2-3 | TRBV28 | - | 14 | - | CASSFVPGTDTQYF | TGTGCCAGCAGTTTCGTTCCCGGCACAGATACGCAGTATTTT
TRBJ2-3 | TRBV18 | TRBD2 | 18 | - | CASSPIRPSGRPLDTQYF | TGTGCCAGCTCACCAATCCGGCCTAGCGGGAGACCTCTGGATACGCAGTATTTT
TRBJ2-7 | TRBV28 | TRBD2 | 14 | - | CASSSRGGSYEQYF | TGTGCCAGCAGTTCCCGGGGAGGGTCCTACGAGCAGTACTTC
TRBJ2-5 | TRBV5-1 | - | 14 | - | CASSSGTPGETQYF | TGCGCCAGCAGCTCCGGGACTCCTGGCGAGACCCAGTACTTC
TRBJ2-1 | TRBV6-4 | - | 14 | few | CASSDADGNNEQFF | TGTGCCAGCAGTGACGCGGATGGTAACAATGAGCAGTTCTTC
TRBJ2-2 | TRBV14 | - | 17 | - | CASSPIRQGLDTGELFF | TGTGCCAGCAGCCCCATACGACAAGGCTTGGACACCGGGGAGCTGTTTTTT
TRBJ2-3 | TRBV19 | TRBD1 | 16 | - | CASSINRGPGTDTQYF | TGTGCCAGTAGTATAAACAGGGGGCCGGGCACAGATACGCAGTATTTT
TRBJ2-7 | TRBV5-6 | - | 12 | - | CASSRETYEQYF | TGTGCCAGCAGCCGGGAGACCTACGAGCAGTACTTC
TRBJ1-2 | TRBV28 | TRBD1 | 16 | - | CASSRLPTGGDYGYTF | TGTGCCAGCAGTCGATTACCCACAGGGGGCGACTATGGCTACACCTTC
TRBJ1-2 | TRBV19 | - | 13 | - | CASSDWSGYGYTF | TGTGCCAGTAGTGATTGGTCAGGTTATGGCTACACCTTC
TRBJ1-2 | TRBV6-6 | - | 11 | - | CASSQGGGYTF | TGTGCCAGCAGTCAGGGTGGTGGCTACACCTTC
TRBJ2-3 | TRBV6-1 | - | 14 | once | CATIRWRLTDTQYF | TGTGCCACCATCAGATGGAGACTTACAGATACGCAGTATTTT
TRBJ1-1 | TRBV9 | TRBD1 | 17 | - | CASSVDADRAPLGEAFF | TGTGCCAGCAGCGTAGACGCAGACAGGGCTCCCCTGGGTGAAGCTTTCTTT